Sequencing of this T cell receptor beta chain was carried out in a study of identical twins (dated by TCRdb to the mid-2010s). Background on the whole study: To test whether fetal clonotypes persist, the study used deep sequencing on TCR alpha and beta repertoires from monozygotic twins, unrelated adults of various ages, and cord blood. To rule out contamination, replicate twin experiments were performed at different times with different library preparation protocols. Overall results and qualifications from the work: Abundant cord blood beta clonotypes had fewer insertions, young adult naive repertoires showed a similar but weaker trend, and memory repertoires showed no such trend. In monozygotic twins, out-of-frame TCR alpha sharing was systematically underestimated by recombination models, although the models agreed with sharing between unrelated individuals. Compared with coincidental sharing between unrelated individuals, an excess of low generation-probability sequences was observed among out-of-frame TCR alpha sequences shared between twins. Because the same donors could not be followed over many years, conclusions were based on cross-sectional statistical analysis. Zero-insertion analyses could be partly confounded by invariant T cells such as MAIT and iNKT, though diverse VJ usage argued against such confounding for most clonotypes. Excess twin sharing in beta out-of-frame sequences was weaker because fewer shared sequences lowered the signal-to-noise ratio.

Libraries were prepared through 5' RACE. TCRdb lists the instrument as Illumina HiSeq 2000. Template switching introduced a universal primer binding site; the final cDNA contained a unique molecular identifier, enabling accurate counting of TCR cDNA molecules. First-strand cDNA for TCR alpha and beta chains was synthesized from specific primers in the conserved constant-segment region. Each cDNA library was double barcoded, with a SMART-Mk sample barcode plus Illumina barcodes, to control for contamination. TruSeq adapter sequences, together with Illumina sample barcodes, were added in two successive PCR steps. TCR alpha and beta cDNA libraries were sequenced on the Illumina HiSeq platform with custom primers. On the study's bioinformatics: MiGEC processed the raw reads to extract unique molecular identifiers, while MiXCR was used to determine the CDR3 positions. Recombination models were inferred per individual with the repgenHMM and IGoR tools using an EM algorithm. Shared clonotypes were analyzed with the tcR package in R, and sharing was normalized by the product of cloneset sizes. To study raw recombination free of thymic and clonal selection effects, out-of-frame nonproductive sequences were analyzed. The public reads were reprocessed in TCRdb via fastp at Q25 and MiXCR, keeping in-frame beta chains. Rows with a matching CDR3 protein are joined into one entry that keeps the most common DNA and genes. These V and J calls originate from TCRdb's pipeline instead of the authors' own analysis. For this sample the table gives a few hundred thousand distinct CDR3 sequences, of which around 15% were detected only once. Roughly 0.43% of the sample is held by the ten biggest clonotypes.

This clonotype has a handful of counts. Its cognate antigen has yet to be identified. Qualities for individual bases were not recorded, and no much larger clone is one base off. Deletion took 4 bases off V and 0 bases off J, with a span of 5 bases between the germline ends. Taken from the germline V gene, the CDR1 and CDR2 loops are MDHEN and SYDVKM. The CDR3 contains 13 residues, cysteine and phenylalanine counted. Only the CDR3 portion is preserved as DNA: 39 bases, with reading frame beginning at the first base. Every donor in the study was a healthy Caucasian. The twin cohort comprised three pairs of female monozygotic twins, all aged roughly 18 to 30 years. Positive isolation kits from Invitrogen were used to isolate CD4+ and CD8+ T cell populations. These same records also appear under a second study, on yellow fever vaccine responses in identical twins. The second source states: According to the authors, the vaccine-induced T cell response in identical twins seemed to be partly convergent and partly specific to each individual. In identical twins, the study followed T cell clones that responded to the vaccine with precision.

The sequencing input was CD4+ T cells sorted from blood. This sequence originates from a woman in her late teens or twenties in good health. The receptor chain draws on TRBV28 and TRBJ2-3, with the D gene call left open. The CDR3 in this case is CASSYASTDTQYF. DNA sequence: TGTGCCAGCAGTTATGCTAGCACAGATACGCAGTATTTT.